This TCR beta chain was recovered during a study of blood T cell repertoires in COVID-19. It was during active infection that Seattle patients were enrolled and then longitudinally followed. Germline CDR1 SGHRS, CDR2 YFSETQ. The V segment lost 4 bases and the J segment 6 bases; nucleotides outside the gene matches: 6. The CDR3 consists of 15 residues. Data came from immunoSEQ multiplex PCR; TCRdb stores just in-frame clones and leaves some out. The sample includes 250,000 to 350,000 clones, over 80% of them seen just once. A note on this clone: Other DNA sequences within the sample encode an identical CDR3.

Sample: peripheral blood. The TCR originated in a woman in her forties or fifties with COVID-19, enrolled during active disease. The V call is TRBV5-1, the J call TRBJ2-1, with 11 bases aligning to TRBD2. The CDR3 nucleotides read TGCGCCAGCAGCAGATTAGCGGGAGGGCCCAATGAGCAGTTCTTC. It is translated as CASSRLAGGPNEQFF.